The clone carrying this T cell receptor (beta chain) has a handful of counts. Its matching antigen is unknown. CD8 cells classed as naive were CD45RO-negative and positively selected for CCR7, excluding terminally differentiated effector memory CD45RA+ cells. The CDR3 contains 17 residues. The V gene's germline CDR1 is SGHRS and CDR2 YFSETQ. V lost 3 bases and J lost 0, with 15 bases in between. The data belong to a study of shared clonotypes between healthy human individuals. Study conclusions and caveats: It was only blood that was sampled, and tissue repertoires likely differ. When naive CD4 clonotypes were compared across a handful of donors, 5% to 5.5% were shared. The study found lower generation probabilities in non-shared clonotypes than in those shared by all four donors.

Profiled with immunoSEQ multiplex PCR; TCRdb holds only in-frame clones, not every one. This sample carries hundreds of thousands of clones, 85% to 95% of them seen once, and the ten largest clones take around 24%. Material for sequencing was naive CD8+ T cells sorted from blood. This chain uses TRBV5-1 with TRBJ1-4; TRBD1 might be the D (5 bases). This TCR was sampled from a man younger than 40 in good health. CDR3 protein: CASSWGERAATNEKLFF. CDR3 nucleotide sequence: TGCGCCAGCAGCTGGGGGGAGAGGGCCGCAACTAATGAAAAACTGTTTTTT.